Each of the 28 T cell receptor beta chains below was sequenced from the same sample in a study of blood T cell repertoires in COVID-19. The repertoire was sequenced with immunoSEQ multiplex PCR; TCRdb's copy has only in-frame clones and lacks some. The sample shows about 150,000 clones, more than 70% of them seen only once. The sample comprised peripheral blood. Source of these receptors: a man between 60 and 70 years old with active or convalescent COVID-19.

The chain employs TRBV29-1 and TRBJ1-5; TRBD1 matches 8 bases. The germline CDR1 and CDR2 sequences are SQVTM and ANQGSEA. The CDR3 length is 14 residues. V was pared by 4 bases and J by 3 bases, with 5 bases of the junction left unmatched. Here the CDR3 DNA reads TGCAGCGTTGGAGCAGGGGGCAACAATCAGCCCCAGCATTTT. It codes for CSVGAGGNNQPQHF. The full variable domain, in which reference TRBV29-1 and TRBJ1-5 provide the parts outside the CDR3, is SAVISQKPSRDICQRGTSLTIQCQVDSQVTMMFWYRQQPGQSLTLIATANQGSEATYESGFVIDKFPISRPNLTFSTLTVSNMSPEDSSIYLCSVGAGGNNQPQHFGDGTRLSIL.

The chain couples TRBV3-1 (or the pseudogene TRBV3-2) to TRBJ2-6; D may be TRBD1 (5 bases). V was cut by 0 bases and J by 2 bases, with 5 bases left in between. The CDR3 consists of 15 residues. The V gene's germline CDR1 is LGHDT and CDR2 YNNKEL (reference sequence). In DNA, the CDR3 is TGTGCCAGCAGCCAAGACAGGGCTGGGGCCAACGTCCTGACTTTC. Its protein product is CASSQDRAGANVLTF.

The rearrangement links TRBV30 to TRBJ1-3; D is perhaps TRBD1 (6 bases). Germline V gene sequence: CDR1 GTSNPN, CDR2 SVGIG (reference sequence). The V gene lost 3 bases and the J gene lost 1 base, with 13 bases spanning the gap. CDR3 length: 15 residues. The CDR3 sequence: CAWRANTGSGNTIYF. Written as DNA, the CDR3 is TGTGCCTGGAGGGCGAATACAGGGTCTGGAAACACCATATATTTT. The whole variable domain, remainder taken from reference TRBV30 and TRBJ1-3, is SQTIHQWPATLVQPVGSPLSLECTVEGTSNPNLYWYRQAAGRGLQLLFYSVGIGQISSEVPQNLSASRPQDRQFILSSKKLLLSDSGFYLCAWRANTGSGNTIYFGEGSWLTVV.

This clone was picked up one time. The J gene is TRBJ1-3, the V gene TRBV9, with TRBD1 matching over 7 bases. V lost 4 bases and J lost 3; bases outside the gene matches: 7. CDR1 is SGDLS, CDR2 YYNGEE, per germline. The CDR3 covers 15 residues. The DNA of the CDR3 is TGTGCCAGCAGCCCACAGGGGACTGGTGGAAACACCATATATTTT. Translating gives CASSPQGTGGNTIYF. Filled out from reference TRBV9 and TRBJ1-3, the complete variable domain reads DSGVTQTPKHLITATGQRVTLRCSPRSGDLSVYWYQQSLDQGLQFLIQYYNGEERAKGNILERFSAQQFPDLHSELNLSSLELGDSALYFCASSPQGTGGNTIYFGEGSWLTVV.

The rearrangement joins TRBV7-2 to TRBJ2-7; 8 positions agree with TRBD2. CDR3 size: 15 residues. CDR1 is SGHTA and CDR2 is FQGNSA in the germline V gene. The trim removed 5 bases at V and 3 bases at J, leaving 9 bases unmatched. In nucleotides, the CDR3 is TGTGCCAGCAGCCAGGGTGGAGCGGGGGTCTACGAGCAGTACTTC. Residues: CASSQGGAGVYEQYF.

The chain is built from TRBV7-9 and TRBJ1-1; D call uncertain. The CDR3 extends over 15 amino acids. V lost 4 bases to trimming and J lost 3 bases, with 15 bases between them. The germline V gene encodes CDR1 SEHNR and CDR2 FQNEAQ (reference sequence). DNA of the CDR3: TGTGCCAGCAGCTCATTCTCGGGGAGACACACTGAAGCTTTCTTT. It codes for CASSSFSGRHTEAFF.

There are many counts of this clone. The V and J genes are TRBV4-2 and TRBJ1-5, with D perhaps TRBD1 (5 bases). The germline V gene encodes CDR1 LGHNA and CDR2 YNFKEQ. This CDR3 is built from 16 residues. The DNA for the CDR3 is TGTGCGCCGCCCCCCGACAGAATAGTCAGCAATCAGCCCCAGCATTTT. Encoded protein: CAPPPDRIVSNQPQHF.

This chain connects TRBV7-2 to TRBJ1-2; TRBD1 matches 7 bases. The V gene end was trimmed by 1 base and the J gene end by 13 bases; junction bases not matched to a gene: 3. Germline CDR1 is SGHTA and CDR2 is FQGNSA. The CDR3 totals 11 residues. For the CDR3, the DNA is TGTGCCAGCAGCTTAGGGGGACAGTCCACCTTC. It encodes CASSLGGQSTF.

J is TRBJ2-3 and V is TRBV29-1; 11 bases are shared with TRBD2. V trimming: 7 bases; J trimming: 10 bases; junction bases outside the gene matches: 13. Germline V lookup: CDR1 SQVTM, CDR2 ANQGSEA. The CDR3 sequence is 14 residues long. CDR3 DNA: TGCAGCGGGAAACCGGGACCACTAGCGGGAGCGCAGTATTTT. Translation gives CSGKPGPLAGAQYF.

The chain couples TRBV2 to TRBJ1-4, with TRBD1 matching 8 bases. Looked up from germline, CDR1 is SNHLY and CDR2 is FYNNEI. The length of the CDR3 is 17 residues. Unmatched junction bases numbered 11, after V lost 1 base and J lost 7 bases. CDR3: CASSEGPGGVLSEKLFF. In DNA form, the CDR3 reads TGTGCCAGCAGTGAAGGGCCAGGGGGCGTTTTGAGTGAAAAACTGTTTTTT. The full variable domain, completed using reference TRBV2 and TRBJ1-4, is EPEVTQTPSHQVTQMGQEVILRCVPISNHLYFYWYRQILGQKVEFLVSFYNNEISEKSEIFDDQFSVERPDGSNFTLKIRSTKLEDSAMYFCASSEGPGGVLSEKLFFGSGTQLSVL.

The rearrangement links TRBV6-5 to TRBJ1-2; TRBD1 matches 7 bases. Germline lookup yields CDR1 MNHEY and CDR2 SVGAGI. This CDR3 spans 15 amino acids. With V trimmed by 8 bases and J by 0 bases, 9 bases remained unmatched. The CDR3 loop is CASRRGQSANYGYTF. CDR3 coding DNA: TGTGCCAGCCGTAGGGGACAGTCTGCTAACTATGGCTACACCTTC.

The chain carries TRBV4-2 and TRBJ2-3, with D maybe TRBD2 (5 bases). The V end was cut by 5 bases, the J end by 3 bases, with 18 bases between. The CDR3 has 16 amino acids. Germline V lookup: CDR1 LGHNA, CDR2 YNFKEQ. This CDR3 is CASSSDVPSGTDTQYF. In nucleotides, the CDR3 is TGTGCCAGCAGCTCAGATGTCCCGTCGGGGACAGATACGCAGTATTTT.

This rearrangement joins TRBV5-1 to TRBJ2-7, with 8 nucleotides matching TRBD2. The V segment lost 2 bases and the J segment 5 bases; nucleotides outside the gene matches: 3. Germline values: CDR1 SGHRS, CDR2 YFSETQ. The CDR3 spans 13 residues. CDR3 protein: CASSLAGVNEQYF. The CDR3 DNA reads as TGCGCCAGCAGCTTAGCGGGAGTAAACGAGCAGTACTTC.

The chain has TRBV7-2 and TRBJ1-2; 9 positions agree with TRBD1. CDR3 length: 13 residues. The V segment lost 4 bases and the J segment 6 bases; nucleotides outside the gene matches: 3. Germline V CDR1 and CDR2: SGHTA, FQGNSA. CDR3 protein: CASSSGQGNGYTF. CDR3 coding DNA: TGTGCCAGCAGCTCGGGACAGGGTAATGGCTACACCTTC.

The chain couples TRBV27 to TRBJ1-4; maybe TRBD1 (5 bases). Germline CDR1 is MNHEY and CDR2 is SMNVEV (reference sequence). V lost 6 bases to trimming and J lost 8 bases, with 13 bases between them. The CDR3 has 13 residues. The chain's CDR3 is CASSREGEEKLFF. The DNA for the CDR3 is TGTGCCAGCAGCAGGGAAGGAGAAGAAAAACTGTTTTTT.

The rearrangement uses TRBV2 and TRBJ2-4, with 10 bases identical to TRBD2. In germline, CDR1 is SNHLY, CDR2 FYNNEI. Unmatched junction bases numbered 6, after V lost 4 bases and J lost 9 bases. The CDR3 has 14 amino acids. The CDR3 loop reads CASSAVAGGGIQYF. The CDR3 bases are TGTGCCAGCAGTGCTGTAGCGGGAGGTGGCATTCAGTACTTC.

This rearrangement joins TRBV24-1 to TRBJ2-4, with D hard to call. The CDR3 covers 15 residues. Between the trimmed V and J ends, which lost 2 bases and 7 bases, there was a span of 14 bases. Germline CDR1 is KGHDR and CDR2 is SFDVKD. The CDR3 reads CATSDSTLTPNIQYF. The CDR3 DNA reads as TGTGCCACCAGTGATTCGACTCTAACTCCCAACATTCAGTACTTC.

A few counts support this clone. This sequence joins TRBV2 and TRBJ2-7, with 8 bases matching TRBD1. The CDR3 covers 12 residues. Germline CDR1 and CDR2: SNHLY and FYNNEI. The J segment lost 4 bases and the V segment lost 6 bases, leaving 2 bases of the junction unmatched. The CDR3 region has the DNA TGTGCCAGCAGAAACAGGGGGTACGAGCAGTACTTC. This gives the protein CASRNRGYEQYF. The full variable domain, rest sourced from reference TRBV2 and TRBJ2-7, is EPEVTQTPSHQVTQMGQEVILRCVPISNHLYFYWYRQILGQKVEFLVSFYNNEISEKSEIFDDQFSVERPDGSNFTLKIRSTKLEDSAMYFCASRNRGYEQYFGPGTRLTVT.

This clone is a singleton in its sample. Here the CDR3 reads CASSLGQQLLEQYF. CDR3 nucleotide sequence: TGTGCCAGCTCACTGGGACAACAGCTCCTCGAGCAGTACTTC. The gene calls are TRBV18 and TRBJ2-7, with a weak D call TRBD1 (6 bases). The CDR3 covers 14 residues. V shed 4 bases and J shed 6 bases, with 16 bases lying between them. Germline V gives CDR1 KGHSH, CDR2 LQKENI. Complete variable domain (other parts from reference TRBV18 and TRBJ2-7): NAGVMQNPRHLVRRRGQEARLRCSPMKGHSHVYWYRQLPEEGLKFMVYLQKENIIDESGMPKERFSAEFPKEGPSILRIQQVVRGDSAAYFCASSLGQQLLEQYFGPGTRLTVT.

CDR3 in DNA: TGTGCCAGCAGCTTAGGCGCGGGAGGGTCTAATGAGCAGTTCTTC. It yields the protein CASSLGAGGSNEQFF. This rearrangement joins TRBV7-3 to TRBJ2-1; 9 bases map to TRBD2. The V gene's germline CDR1 is SGHTA and CDR2 FQGTGA. Losses at the gene ends were 2 bases for V and 7 bases for J; bases not matched to a gene: 6. The CDR3 contains 15 residues.

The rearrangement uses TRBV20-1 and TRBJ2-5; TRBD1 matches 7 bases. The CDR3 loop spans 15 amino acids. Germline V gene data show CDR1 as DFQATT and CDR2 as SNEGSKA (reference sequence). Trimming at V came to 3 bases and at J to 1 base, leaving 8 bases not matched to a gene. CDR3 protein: CSASATTGTQETQYF. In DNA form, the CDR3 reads TGCAGTGCTAGTGCCACGACAGGGACCCAAGAGACCCAGTACTTC.

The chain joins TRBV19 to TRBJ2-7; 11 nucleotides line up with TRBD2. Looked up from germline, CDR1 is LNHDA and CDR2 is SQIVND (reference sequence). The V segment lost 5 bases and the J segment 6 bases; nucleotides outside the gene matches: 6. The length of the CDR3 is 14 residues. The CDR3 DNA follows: TGTGCCAGTAGTGGGCCTAGCGGGAGGACCGAGCAGTACTTC. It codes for CASSGPSGRTEQYF.

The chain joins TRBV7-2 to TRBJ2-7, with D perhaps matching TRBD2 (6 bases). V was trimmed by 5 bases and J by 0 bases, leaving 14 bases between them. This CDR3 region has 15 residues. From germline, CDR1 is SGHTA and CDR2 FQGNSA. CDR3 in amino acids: CASSLSDSGSYEQYF. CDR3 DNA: TGTGCCAGCAGCCTTTCGGATAGCGGCTCCTACGAGCAGTACTTC.

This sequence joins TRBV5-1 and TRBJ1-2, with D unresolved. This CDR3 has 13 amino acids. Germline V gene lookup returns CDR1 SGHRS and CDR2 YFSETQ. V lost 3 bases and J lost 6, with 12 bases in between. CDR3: CASSSVLGDGYTF. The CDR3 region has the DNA TGCGCCAGCAGCTCCGTCCTGGGAGATGGCTACACCTTC.

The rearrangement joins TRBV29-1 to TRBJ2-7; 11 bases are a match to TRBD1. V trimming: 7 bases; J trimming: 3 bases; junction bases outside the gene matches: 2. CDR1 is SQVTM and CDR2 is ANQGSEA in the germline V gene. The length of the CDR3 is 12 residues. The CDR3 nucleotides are TGCAGCGGGGGGACAGGGGGCTACGAGCAGTACTTC. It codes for CSGGTGGYEQYF.

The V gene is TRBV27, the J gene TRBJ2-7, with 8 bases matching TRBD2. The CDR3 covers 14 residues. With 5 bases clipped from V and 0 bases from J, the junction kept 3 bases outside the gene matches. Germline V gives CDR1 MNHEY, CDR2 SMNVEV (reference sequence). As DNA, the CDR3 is TGTGCCAGCAGTCAAGCGGGAGACTCCTACGAGCAGTACTTC. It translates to CASSQAGDSYEQYF.

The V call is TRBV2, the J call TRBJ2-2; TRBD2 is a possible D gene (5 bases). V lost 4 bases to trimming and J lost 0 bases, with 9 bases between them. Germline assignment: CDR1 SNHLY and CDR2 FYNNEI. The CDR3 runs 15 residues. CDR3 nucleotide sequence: TGTGCCAGCAGTGCTGAACTAGCGAACACCGGGGAGCTGTTTTTT. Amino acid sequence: CASSAELANTGELFF.

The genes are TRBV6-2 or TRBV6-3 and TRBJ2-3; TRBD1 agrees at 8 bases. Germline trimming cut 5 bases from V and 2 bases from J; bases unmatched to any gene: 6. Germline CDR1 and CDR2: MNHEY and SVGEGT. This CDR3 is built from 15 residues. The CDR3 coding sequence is TGTGCCAGCAGTCGGACAGGGTCAAACACAGATACGCAGTATTTT. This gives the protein CASSRTGSNTDTQYF.